This entry describes one TCR beta chain. The CDR3 extends over 13 amino acids. Germline loops: CDR1 GTSNPN, CDR2 SVGIG (reference sequence). V was trimmed by 1 base and J by 0 bases, leaving 6 bases between them. Per the original methods: Estimation of nucleated cell counts was performed using reference gene primer amplification. Repertoires were generated with immunoSEQ multiplex PCR, while TCRdb's copy carries only in-frame clones and drops some. The D gene and trimming were derived from the DNA, and the V and J assignments and clone size from that table. The table includes more than 85,000 clones, around four fifths detected once. This specimen belongs to a study of blood T cell repertoires in COVID-19. Study details: COVID-19 samples, acute and convalescent, were from the United States, Italy and Spain. Sources were T cells, B-cell-depleted T cells, or PBMCs; the material itself was cDNA or gDNA.

The sample taken for sequencing was peripheral blood. The chain links TRBV30 to TRBJ2-5; no clear D gene. This clonotype was sampled from an older woman with acute or convalescent COVID-19. The CDR3 here is CAWSDGYQETQYF. The CDR3, as DNA: TGTGCCTGGAGTGATGGCTACCAAGAGACCCAGTACTTC.